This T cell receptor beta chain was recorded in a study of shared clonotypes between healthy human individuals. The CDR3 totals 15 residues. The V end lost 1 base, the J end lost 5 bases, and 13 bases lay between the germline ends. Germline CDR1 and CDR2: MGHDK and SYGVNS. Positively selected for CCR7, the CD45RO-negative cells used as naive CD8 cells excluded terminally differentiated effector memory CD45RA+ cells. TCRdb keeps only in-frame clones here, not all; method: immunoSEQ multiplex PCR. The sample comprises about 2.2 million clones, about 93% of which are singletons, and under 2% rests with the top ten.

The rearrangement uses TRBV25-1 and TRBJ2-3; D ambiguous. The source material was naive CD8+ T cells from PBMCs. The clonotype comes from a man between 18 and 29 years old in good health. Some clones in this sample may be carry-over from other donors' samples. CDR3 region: CASSELARLGDTQYF. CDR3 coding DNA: TGTGCCAGCAGTGAATTGGCCCGGTTAGGAGATACGCAGTATTTT.